A single sample gave rise to the 3 T cell receptor beta chains below, sequenced in a study of Tregs in tolerant kidney transplant recipients. The repertoire was sequenced with immunoSEQ multiplex PCR; TCRdb's copy has only in-frame clones and lacks some. The data contain about 73,000 clones, roughly 98% of them singletons. The sample was CD4+ T cells from blood, taken before the transplant. The receptor set was obtained from a human donor who received a combined kidney and bone marrow transplant.

The chain links TRBV7-2 to TRBJ1-2, with D unresolved. The V and J ends lost 5 bases and 6 bases respectively, with 16 bases between them. In germline, CDR1 is SGHTA, CDR2 FQGNSA. The CDR3 is 14 residues long. CDR3 DNA: TGTGCCAGCAGCGTGGTAAGAGGGTCGGATGGCTACACCTTC. This encodes CASSVVRGSDGYTF.

Written as DNA, the CDR3 is TGTGCCAGTAGTAGACAGTTTAACACTGAAGCTTTCTTT. Its protein product is CASSRQFNTEAFF. The chain employs TRBV19 and TRBJ1-1; weak D call: TRBD1 (5 bases). Germline CDR1 is LNHDA and CDR2 is SQIVND (reference sequence). Deletions cut 4 bases from V and 2 bases from J, with 8 bases between. The CDR3 is 13 amino acids.

The genes are TRBV7-3 and TRBJ2-3; 12 positions agree with TRBD2. J gave up 1 base and V 0 bases, and 5 bases lay outside the gene matches. Germline V lookup: CDR1 SGHTA, CDR2 FQGTGA. This CDR3 spans 18 amino acids. The CDR3 DNA is TGTGCCAGCAGCTTAACTGCTAGCGGGGGGGCCGGCACAGATACGCAGTATTTT. Translation: CASSLTASGGAGTDTQYF.